This T cell receptor beta chain was recovered during a study of blood T cell repertoires in COVID-19. Whole-study context: COVID-19 samples from acute and convalescent phases originated in the United States, Italy and Spain.

V was clipped by 6 bases and J by 5 bases, with 7 bases between them. CDR1 is MNHEY and CDR2 is SVGAGI in the germline V gene. CDR3 length equals 11 residues. Sequencing used immunoSEQ multiplex PCR; TCRdb keeps in-frame clones, though not all of them. The table includes around 310,000 clones, roughly 90% detected once. Sequencing was performed on peripheral blood. The chain links TRBV6-5 to TRBJ1-1, with D tentatively TRBD1 (5 bases). This receptor was identified in a woman between 50 and 59 years old with active or convalescent COVID-19. The CDR3 here is CASRGQTEAFF. The CDR3 coding sequence is TGTGCCAGCAGAGGACAAACTGAAGCTTTCTTT.